These T cell receptor beta chains were read from a single sample in a study of tumor and adjacent non-tumor tissue in lung cancer. TCRdb used MiXCR to reprocess the multiplex PCR reads, holding one entry per CDR3 protein. The data hold some 80,000 distinct CDR3 sequences, with around 70% observed a single time. The sequencing input was lung tumor tissue. The receptors stem from a middle-aged woman with non-small cell lung cancer. Both conserved end residues are part of each CDR3. D genes are given only for firm matches. For some rows the clone size is stated as once, few or many, or as a class when expanded; others skip it.

V	size	D	J	DNA	CDR3
TRBV6-6	.	TRBD1	TRBJ1-5	TGTGCCAGCAGTTCCACCCCCGGTGGACAGGGGAATCAGCCCCTGCATTTT	CASSSTPGGQGNQPLHF
TRBV11-3	.	TRBD2	TRBJ2-7	TGTACCAGCAACTCCTCTCTTCGGGGGGGGACCTACGAGCAATACTTC	CTSNSSLRGGTYEQYF
TRBV7-2	.	.	TRBJ2-5	TGTGCCAGCAGCTTAGTACTAGGGACCCAGTACTTC	CASSLVLGTQYF
TRBV5-6	once	.	TRBJ1-6	TGTGCCAGCAGTCCGATAGGGGGTTCACCCCTCCGCTTT	CASSPIGGSPLRF
TRBV5-1	.	.	TRBJ2-4	TGCGCCAGCAGCTTGGACAAGGGTGGCGGACCCAAAAACATTCAGTACTTC	CASSLDKGGGPKNIQYF
TRBV11-3	.	TRBD1	TRBJ2-1	TGTGCCGGCAACTCCCCGGGACAGGACAGCAATGAGCAGTTCTTC	CAGNSPGQDSNEQFF
TRBV7-9	.	.	TRBJ2-5	TGTGCCAGCAGCTTAGTACCAGGGTCCGAGACCCAGTACTTC	CASSLVPGSETQYF
TRBV29-1	many	.	TRBJ1-1	TGCAGCGTTGTTGGGGACTTGAACACTGAAGCTTTCTTT	CSVVGDLNTEAFF
TRBV12-3/TRBV12-4	.	.	TRBJ2-5	TGTGCCAGCAGTTTTCAAGGAGTTCAAGAGACCCACTACTTC	CASSFQGVQETHYF
TRBV20-1	many	TRBD2	TRBJ2-5	TGCAGTGCCGTTGTCAGGACTAGCGGGAGCAAGACCCAGTACTTC	CSAVVRTSGSKTQYF
TRBV6-6	many	.	TRBJ1-1	TGTGCCAGCAATAGGGACAACTATAACACTGAAGCTTTCTTT	CASNRDNYNTEAFF
TRBV5-1	.	.	TRBJ2-4	TGCGCCAGCAGCTTGGGAGGGGGGACAAGACGAAACATTCAGTACTTC	CASSLGGGTRRNIQYF
TRBV29-1	.	.	TRBJ2-1	TGCAGCGTTGGGGCTCAGGGGTTAGTGTCCTACAATGATCAGTTCTTC	CSVGAQGLVSYNDQFF
TRBV11-2	once	.	TRBJ2-5	TGTGCCAGCAGCGATAGCATATCAACCGGGACAACTCAAGAGACCCAGTACTTC	CASSDSISTGTTQETQYF
TRBV19	.	.	TRBJ2-1	TGTGCCAGTAGGACTGCCCTTGAAGGCTGGGGTGAGCAGTTCTTC	CASRTALEGWGEQFF
TRBV11-2	.	.	TRBJ1-6	TGTACCAGTAGCTTAGCCTCTGGGAATAATTCAGCCCTCCACTTT	CTSSLASGNNSALHF
TRBV11-3	.	.	TRBJ2-5	TGTGCCAGCAGGCCATCTGACGTGTCGACCCAGTATTTC	CASRPSDVSTQYF
TRBV11-3	.	.	TRBJ2-1	TGTGCCAGCAGCTTATGGTGGAGGTCTAATGAGCAATTCTTC	CASSLWWRSNEQFF
TRBV7-9	.	.	TRBJ1-4	TGTGTCAGCAGCTTTCAAACAGGACTGAATGAAAAACTGTTTTTT	CVSSFQTGLNEKLFF
TRBV28	once	TRBD1	TRBJ1-4	TGTGCCAGCATTTTAGGACAGGGGATTAATGAAAAACTGTTTTTT	CASILGQGINEKLFF
TRBV7-9	once	.	TRBJ2-3	TGTGCCAGCAGCTCTGACTACCTTAGCACAGATAGTCAGTATTTT	CASSSDYLSTDSQYF
TRBV10-2	.	.	TRBJ2-1	TGCGCCAGCAGTCACTGCTCAGGGCAGTTCTTC	CASSHCSGQFF
TRBV5-4	few	TRBD2	TRBJ2-1	TGTGCCAGCGGCCCCCGCGCTTTAGTTGGGGGGGGTGAGCAGTTCTTC	CASGPRALVGGGEQFF
TRBV20-1	.	TRBD2	TRBJ2-5	TGCAGTGCTAGAGCGCGGGGGGGAGAGACCCAGTACTTC	CSARARGGETQYF
TRBV11-2	.	TRBD2	TRBJ2-1	TGTGCCAGCTGCCCGGGACTAGCGGGATGCAATGGGCAGTTCTTC	CASCPGLAGCNGQFF
TRBV20-1	many	TRBD1	TRBJ2-5	TGCAGTGCTCCGTGGATCAGGGGGCCTAAGGGACAGACCCAGTACTTC	CSAPWIRGPKGQTQYF
TRBV6-5	.	.	TRBJ2-7	TGTACCAGCAGTTACGGGGGTCCCGGACGGTACGAGCAGTACTTC	CTSSYGGPGRYEQYF
TRBV28	many	.	TRBJ1-4	TGTGCCAGCAGCCGAGGACAGTCAACTAATGAAAAACTGTTTTTT	CASSRGQSTNEKLFF
TRBV20-1	.	.	TRBJ1-1	TGCAGTGCAGGCAACGGAGGGGGAAGGGAAGCATTCTTT	CSAGNGGGREAFF
TRBV20-1	.	.	TRBJ1-1	TGCTGTGCTAGAGATATTTTGGGCCCCACTGAAGCTTTCTTT	CCARDILGPTEAFF
TRBV6-6	.	TRBD1	TRBJ1-1	TGTGCCAACAGTATACAGGGGTTGAACACTGAAGCTTTCTTT	CANSIQGLNTEAFF
TRBV7-8	many	.	TRBJ2-2	TGTGCCAGCAGCCCGACTCGGAACACCGGGGAGCTGTTTTTT	CASSPTRNTGELFF
TRBV12-3/TRBV12-4	.	TRBD2	TRBJ2-5	TGTGCCAGCAGTTTAGGGCTAGCGGTCGGGAGGGAGACCCAATACTTC	CASSLGLAVGRETQYF
TRBV5-1	.	TRBD2	TRBJ2-7	TGCGCCAGCAGCTTGGGATTGGGACTAGCCTACGAGCAGTACTTC	CASSLGLGLAYEQYF
TRBV6-1	many	.	TRBJ2-1	TGTGCCAGCAGTGGGACCCAGGGTTCCGATGAGCAGTTCTTC	CASSGTQGSDEQFF
TRBV29-1	.	.	TRBJ2-3	TGCAGCGTCCCCTACCGGGCGGATACGCAGTATTTT	CSVPYRADTQYF
TRBV7-9	.	TRBD2	TRBJ2-1	TGTGTCAGTAGCTTTGGGACTAGCGGTTACAATGAGCAGTTCTTC	CVSSFGTSGYNEQFF
TRBV11-2	.	.	TRBJ2-7	TGTCCCAGCAACTTAGTGGCAAGTAGTCAGTACTTC	CPSNLVASSQYF
TRBV7-8	.	.	TRBJ2-6	TGTGCCAACAGCATACGTTTAGGAACTGGGGCCAACATCCTGACTTTC	CANSIRLGTGANILTF
TRBV7-3	once	.	TRBJ1-1	TGTGCCAGCAGCTTAACCCAGGACGGCGAAGCTTTCTTT	CASSLTQDGEAFF
TRBV4-1	.	.	TRBJ2-3	TGCGCCAGCAGCCCTGTCCGGTCAAGCTCAGATACGCAGTATTTT	CASSPVRSSSDTQYF
TRBV12-5	.	.	TRBJ2-5	TGTGCTAGTGGTTTAGGGGGGGCGTATGAGACCCAGAACTTT	CASGLGGAYETQNF
TRBV5-1	few	.	TRBJ1-1	TGCGCCAGCAGCTTGGAGGGACTCGGGGGGACGAACACTGAAGCTTTCTTT	CASSLEGLGGTNTEAFF
TRBV11-2	.	.	TRBJ2-3	TGTGCCAGCAGCGGCACGGGCGCGGACAGTAGGCAGTATTTT	CASSGTGADSRQYF
TRBV29-1	.	.	TRBJ2-3	TGCAGCGTCCGGGGAAGCACATATACGCAGTATTTT	CSVRGSTYTQYF
TRBV10-3	.	.	TRBJ2-3	TGTGTCATCGGGCACAAGGGAGATACGCAGTATTTT	CVIGHKGDTQYF
TRBV11-1	medium-sized	.	TRBJ1-1	TGTGCCAGCAGCTTAGATGGTGACACTGAAGCTTTCTTT	CASSLDGDTEAFF
TRBV6-2/TRBV6-3	once	TRBD2	TRBJ2-1	TGTGCCAGCAGGTCACATCGGGGGGGCTCCTACATTGAGCAGTTCTTC	CASRSHRGGSYIEQFF
TRBV6-5	.	.	TRBJ2-1	TGTGCCAGCAGTCACCTGGACAGCGATGAGTGGTTCTTC	CASSHLDSDEWFF
TRBV30	.	.	TRBJ1-2	TGTGCCTGGGGGGTAGGGTGGGGGAGCTACACCTTC	CAWGVGWGSYTF
TRBV28	.	.	TRBJ2-2	TGTACCAGCAGTTTCCTCACCGGGGAGCTGTTTTTT	CTSSFLTGELFF
TRBV5-8	many	.	TRBJ1-5	TGTGCCAGCAGCTTGGGGACGGGCAGGGGTCACATGCAGCCCCAGCATTTT	CASSLGTGRGHMQPQHF
TRBV11-2	.	.	TRBJ2-4	TGTGCCAGCAGACTCACGGGTAGTAAAAACATTCAGTATTTC	CASRLTGSKNIQYF
TRBV4-2	.	TRBD2	TRBJ2-2	TGTGCCAGCAGACGAGGACTAGCGGGGGACACCGGGGAGCTGCTTTTT	CASRRGLAGDTGELLF